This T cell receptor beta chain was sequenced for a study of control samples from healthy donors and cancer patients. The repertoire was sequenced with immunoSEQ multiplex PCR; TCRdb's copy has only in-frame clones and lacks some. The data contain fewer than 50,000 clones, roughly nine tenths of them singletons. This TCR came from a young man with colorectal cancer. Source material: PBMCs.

The CDR3 DNA sequence: TGCGCCAGCAGCACGGAGGCGGGCGGTCCGAACTATGGCTACACCTTC. Its translation is CASSTEAGGPNYGYTF. V gene TRBV5-1 combines with J gene TRBJ1-2; the D is unclear. The CDR3 covers 16 residues. The V gene's germline CDR1 is SGHRS and CDR2 YFSETQ. Trimming pared 4 bases from V and 2 bases from J, leaving 18 bases between.